This TCR beta chain was found in a study of T cells after yellow fever vaccination. Study-wide results and limits: A weaker secondary response peaked on day 5, the primary on day 15.

This clonotype was observed a handful of times. Its antigen is not known. TCRdb called the 5' RACE reads again in MiXCR, with one record for every CDR3 protein. The data show 300,000 to 400,000 distinct CDR3 sequences, under 5% seen once. The V end was cut by 10 bases, the J end by 0 bases, with 12 bases between. Germline V gene data show CDR1 as SEHNR and CDR2 as FQNEAQ (reference sequence). This CDR3 contains 13 residues. This TCR came from a man between 18 and 35 years old who received the YFV17D yellow fever vaccine. Sequencing used PBMCs, obtained 5 days after the yellow fever booster vaccination. This rearrangement joins TRBV7-9 to TRBJ1-1; no reliable D call. CDR3 DNA: TGTGCCATTGAGGGCAGTATGAACACTGAAGCTTTCTTT. Encoded protein: CAIEGSMNTEAFF.